Listed below are T cell receptor beta chains from one sample, sequenced in a study of cytomegalovirus exposure and HLA in healthy donors. Sequencing used immunoSEQ multiplex PCR; TCRdb keeps in-frame clones, though not all of them. The table lists some 120,000 clones, around 78% of them singletons. What was sequenced was PBMCs. These receptor sequences come from a man aged 45-65 years in good health and CMV-seronegative. Both conserved end residues are part of each CDR3. A D gene is named only where the DNA matches it firmly. A clone size is listed for some rows: how often the clone was seen (once, few, many), or a class if it is expanded.

J gene | D gene | clone size | V gene | CDR3 DNA | CDR3 protein
TRBJ1-1 | - | - | TRBV9 | TGTGCCAGCAGCTCCGGGACACTGAACACTGAAGCTTTCTTT | CASSSGTLNTEAFF
TRBJ1-5 | - | - | TRBV9 | TGTGCCAGCAGCGGAGGAGAGGCCGATCAGCCCCAGCATTTT | CASSGGEADQPQHF
TRBJ2-7 | - | - | TRBV6-6 | TGTGCCAGCAGTCCGGGGAACGGGCAGTACTTC | CASSPGNGQYF
TRBJ1-1 | - | - | TRBV30 | TGTGCCTGGGAGGGGGTTCGGACTGAAGCTTTCTTT | CAWEGVRTEAFF
TRBJ2-7 | - | - | TRBV19 | TGTGCCAGTTCTGGGACATACGCCTACGAGCAGTACTTC | CASSGTYAYEQYF
TRBJ2-7 | - | - | TRBV6-6 | TGTGCCAGCAGTTCCGGGACAACCACCTACGAGCAGTACTTC | CASSSGTTTYEQYF
TRBJ2-5 | - | - | TRBV9 | TGTGCCAGCAGCGGTGGAGGCGGGGATCCGAAAGAGACCCAGTACTTC | CASSGGGGDPKETQYF
TRBJ1-4 | - | once | TRBV19 | TGTGCCAGTAGTATTATGCGGTCTAATGAAAAACTGTTTTTT | CASSIMRSNEKLFF
TRBJ2-2 | TRBD2 | - | TRBV4-1 | TGCGCCAGCCGACTTGTGGGGGGGACCGGGGAGCTGTTTTTT | CASRLVGGTGELFF
TRBJ2-7 | TRBD2 | - | TRBV9 | TGTGCCAGCAGCGTACTGGGCGGGGGGTTGGACGAGCAGTACTTC | CASSVLGGGLDEQYF
TRBJ2-1 | - | - | TRBV4-3 | TGCGCCAGCAGCCAAGATCGCCAGTGGGGGGGCCTGGAAGTGGAGTTCTTC | CASSQDRQWGGLEVEFF
TRBJ1-6 | - | - | TRBV6-5 | TGTGCCAGCAGTCGAGAGAATTCACCCCTCCACTTT | CASSRENSPLHF
TRBJ1-1 | - | - | TRBV28 | TGTGCCAGCAGCTCGACAGCCACTGAAGCTTTCTTT | CASSSTATEAFF
TRBJ2-2 | - | - | TRBV9 | TGTGCCAGCAGCGTAGTCCCTAGCACCGGGGAGCTGTTTTTT | CASSVVPSTGELFF
TRBJ1-5 | - | - | TRBV7-2 | TGTGCCAGCAGCTTATACAATCAGCCCCAGCATTTT | CASSLYNQPQHF
TRBJ1-1 | - | - | TRBV25-1 | TGTGCCAGCAGTGAATACGGGAACACTGAAGCTTTCTTT | CASSEYGNTEAFF
TRBJ2-5 | TRBD2 | - | TRBV5-4 | TGTGCCAGCAGCTTGGTTGGCGGGGGGGGACAAGAGACCCAGTACTTC | CASSLVGGGGQETQYF